These T cell receptor beta chains were read from a single sample in a study of T-cell reconstitution after alpha-beta-depleted transplantation in children. TCRdb ran MiXCR on the PCR reads and lists one entry per CDR3 protein. The repertoire consists of a few hundred thousand distinct CDR3 sequences, with about an eighth occurring once and the leading ten covering around 4%. The source material was PBMCs, sampled from the stem cell graft. The receptors derive from a human donor who donated a stem cell graft to a child with Fanconi anemia. CDR3s include the opening cysteine and the closing phenylalanine or tryptophan.

v_call	j_call	cdr3_aa
TRBV6-1	TRBJ1-5	CASSLTGASNQPQHF
TRBV5-4	TRBJ1-2	CASSLASVPGGYTF
TRBV12-3/TRBV12-4	TRBJ2-1	CASSLIADPTPYNEQFF
TRBV7-2	TRBJ1-5	CASSLVGPGGNQPQHF
TRBV4-3	TRBJ2-5	CASSQGLAWETQYF
TRBV12-3/TRBV12-4	TRBJ1-5	CASRGGVRQPQHF
TRBV29-1	TRBJ2-2	CSVVPGTGTGRELFF
TRBV5-1	TRBJ2-2	CASSLGPKGQVETGELFF
TRBV5-1	TRBJ2-2	CASSFSREINTGELFF
TRBV7-2	TRBJ2-7	CASSFIVGGGAYEQYF
TRBV20-1	TRBJ1-2	CSARRDSYYTF
TRBV2	TRBJ1-5	CASSYTSNQPQHF
TRBV7-8	TRBJ2-1	CASSLDGGVQEQFF
TRBV29-1	TRBJ2-5	CSVAAGPQETQYF
TRBV7-9	TRBJ1-1	CASSLLGATEAFF
TRBV20-1	TRBJ1-2	CSARTGGDGYTF
TRBV5-1	TRBJ2-1	CASSPGGGRDEQFF
TRBV7-8	TRBJ2-5	CASSLARTRLKETQYF
TRBV4-3	TRBJ1-1	CASSKQGTEAFF
TRBV10-3	TRBJ1-6	CATHSGNSPLHF
TRBV6-6	TRBJ1-1	CASSSGVDTEAFF
TRBV5-1	TRBJ2-5	CASSPLLAGGSETQYF
TRBV12-3/TRBV12-4	TRBJ1-2	CASSQHRGQGERGYTF
TRBV5-1	TRBJ1-4	CASSLGGQEMNEKLFF
TRBV15	TRBJ1-5	CATSPDNQPQHF
TRBV2	TRBJ2-5	CASSERRNQETQYF
TRBV6-5	TRBJ1-1	CASSYSEGWSPEAFF
TRBV6-5	TRBJ1-1	CASSYNRDLTEAFF
TRBV6-1	TRBJ2-1	CASSRTTGPFYNEQFF
TRBV20-1	TRBJ2-1	CSAPRAGALSSYNEQFF
TRBV4-3	TRBJ2-6	CASSQETGSGANVLTF
TRBV29-1	TRBJ1-2	CSVGTGRDYGYTF
TRBV6-2/TRBV6-3	TRBJ2-3	CASYGDQAGDTQYF
TRBV7-2	TRBJ2-7	CASSPLVGAGEQYF
TRBV6-5	TRBJ1-1	CASSYDGLTEAFF
TRBV5-6	TRBJ2-1	CASSLEGTPGEQFF
TRBV7-9	TRBJ1-2	CASTTFDTNYGYTF
TRBV10-3	TRBJ1-5	CAIGQGQQPQHF
TRBV3-1	TRBJ1-1	CASSRYKGANTEAFF
TRBV9	TRBJ2-1	CASSVSSDNEQFF
TRBV10-1	TRBJ2-2	CASSEGGSGELFF
TRBV2	TRBJ2-2	CASSAGQGDTGELFF
TRBV4-2	TRBJ2-1	CASSQVLTGGPLGEQFF
TRBV7-2	TRBJ2-3	CASSSPAPRADTQYF
TRBV20-1	TRBJ2-3	CSANNRESTDTQYF
TRBV5-1	TRBJ1-1	CASSGGPRIAAFF
TRBV25-1	TRBJ2-5	CASNPGKTAEQETQYF
TRBV7-7	TRBJ2-1	CASSLVSRNEQFF
TRBV7-2	TRBJ2-3	CASTSPRGSTDTQYF
TRBV4-2	TRBJ2-1	CASSQEGQGTYNEQFF
TRBV5-1	TRBJ2-3	CASSEYWGDTQYF
TRBV24-1	TRBJ2-5	CATSDPLSGETQYF
TRBV4-2	TRBJ2-1	CASSQDPLAGGSSYNEQFF
TRBV5-1	TRBJ2-3	CASSQDRSAGTDTQYF
TRBV2	TRBJ1-3	CASRGDQGPIYF